This T cell receptor (beta chain) comes out of a study of blood T cell repertoires in COVID-19. Looking at the study overall: Sites across the United States, Italy and Spain contributed samples from acute and convalescent COVID-19. PBMCs, B-cell-depleted T cells, or T cells provided the cDNA or gDNA that made up the material.

In the source study's methods: For nucleated cells, counts were estimated from reference gene primer amplification. Profiling relied on immunoSEQ multiplex PCR, and the TCRdb table lists in-frame clones only, not all of them. V, J and clone size are those of that table, while D and trimming were read from the DNA. Here the sample spans nearly 95,000 clones, about 77% being singletons. This sequence was found in a human donor in a cohort sampled during active COVID-19. The sample was peripheral blood.

CDR3 in DNA: TGTGCCATCAGTGAAGGGGAATATAGCTATGGCTACACCTTC. This encodes CAISEGEYSYGYTF. The chain employs TRBV10-3 and TRBJ1-2, with D perhaps matching TRBD1 (5 bases). There are 14 residues in the CDR3. Germline V gene data show CDR1 as ENHRY and CDR2 as SYGVKD. With 3 bases removed from V and 4 bases from J, the gap between germline ends came to 12 bases.